This T cell receptor (beta chain) was sequenced for a study of T-cell memory formation after mild COVID-19 (dated by TCRdb to the early 2020s). Background on the whole study: Most TCR sequence clusters were specific to one of the two donors. Longitudinal TCRalpha and TCRbeta repertoire sequencing tracked T-cell clones expanding and contracting after mild COVID-19 in a couple of donors. Two young, previously healthy adult volunteers, one female and one male, were included in the cohort. Results and caveats for the whole study, not just this receptor: Whether the second-wave clones peaking on day 37 were SARS-CoV-2 specific was not confirmed. Contracting CD4+ clones were found mainly in CM and EM memory subsets, while CD8+ clones were enriched in EMRA. Clones that contracted from day 15 to 85 showed balanced CD4/CD8 phenotypes, whereas a second wave of clones that expanded from day 15 to 37 leaned towards CD4+. Some responding clones were found in pre-infection memory, which suggests that pre-existing cross-reactive memory T cells took part in the SARS-CoV-2 response. Only a couple of mild cases were covered by the study, and larger cohorts that include severe cases with pre-infection samples were considered necessary.

Sequenced using an Illumina NovaSeq 6000. cDNA libraries for TCRalpha and TCRbeta were prepared by 5'RACE using constant-segment primers, with sample barcodes and unique molecular identifiers added. Trizol reagent was used to extract RNA from every sample. The libraries were amplified in two PCR steps, and the second step added a second sample barcode and Illumina TruSeq adapters. The libraries were sequenced on an Illumina NovaSeq using 2 x 150 bp paired-end reads. Under the source paper's analysis protocol: Demultiplexing of reads and collapsing into UMI-guided consensus sequences were performed with migec v1.2.7. Using mixcr v2.1.11, the UMI consensuses were aligned to TRA and TRB V and J templates and assembled into clonotypes. Clonotypes were classified as expanded or contracted when called significant by both edgeR and NoisET, with noise models trained on biological replicates. edgeR calls used a false discovery rate-adjusted p below 0.01 and a log2 fold-change threshold of 1. As an exploratory analysis of dynamics, max-normalized trajectories of the 1000 most abundant clonotypes were examined with PCA combined with hierarchical clustering. Separately sequenced CD4+ and CD8+ repertoires were used to assign the CD4 or CD8 phenotype of responding clones. TCRdb applied fastp at Q25 and MiXCR to the public reads, then kept only in-frame beta chains. Merged by CDR3 protein, the rows form single entries marked with the most common genes and DNA. In this record, the V and J calls reflect TCRdb's handling and not the investigators' own analysis. This sample comprises fewer than 110,000 distinct CDR3 sequences, approximately 14% of them detected only once. The biggest ten clones account for less than 40% of the sample.

The CDR3 contains 12 residues, cysteine and valine counted. Of all the DNA, just the CDR3 is kept, 36 bases in frame from base 1. Cut back by 3 bases and 6 bases, the V and J ends lie 9 bases apart. Sequences MDHEN (CDR1) and SYDVKM (CDR2) are obtained from the germline V gene. PBMCs were isolated by Ficoll-Paque density gradient centrifugation. A few counts support this clonotype. The antigen it binds to is not known. No base quality information exists; no much larger clone differs at one position. This TCR was sampled from a man aged 18 to 30 who had mild COVID-19 (a few samples of this study predate the infection). The sample titles of this study are shuffled in the database, so cell type and time point are left out; the donor was told from shared clones. The chain links TRBV28 with TRBJ2-7; tentative D gene TRBD2, with 6 bases matching. The specimen sequenced was PBMCs or a T cell subset sorted from them (not recorded which). The encoded CDR3 is CASSLGGTEQYV. The DNA sequence is given as TGTGCCAGCAGTTTGGGGGGTACCGAGCAGTACGTC.